This T cell receptor beta chain was identified during a study of cytomegalovirus exposure and HLA in healthy donors. Regarding the study as a whole: Rates of TCR association differed by HLA locus in a later analysis, with DRB1 highest and HLA-C lowest. Analysis performed later showed TCR beta chains linked to HLA being more clonally expanded than equally common others.

This clone was recorded only once. Its target is not known. Amplification used 60 Vbeta primers and 13 Jbeta primers. Original data processing: Some 80 million unique TCR beta chains, 10 million to 14 million shared, were counted in a later analysis. This table comes from immunoSEQ multiplex PCR, and its TCRdb copy is limited to in-frame clones, with some not included. V, J and clone size reflect that table, while D and trimming were determined from the DNA. The sample comprises around 150,000 clones, about 72% of which are singletons, and approximately 2% rests with the top ten. The receptor comes from a man between 35 and 55 years old in good health and CMV-seronegative. The sequencing input was PBMCs.

CDR3 sequence reads: CASSPPTNMNTEAFF. CDR3 sequence (DNA): TGTGCCAGCAGCCCCCCGACAAACATGAACACTGAAGCTTTCTTT. The chain links TRBV7-9 to TRBJ1-1; D remains unclear. Per the germline V gene, CDR1 is SEHNR and CDR2 is FQNEAQ (reference sequence). The V end was cut by 5 bases, the J end by 0 bases, with 13 bases between. The CDR3 consists of 15 residues.